Listed below are T cell receptor beta chains from one sample, sequenced in a study of cytomegalovirus exposure and HLA in healthy donors. Repertoires were generated with immunoSEQ multiplex PCR, while TCRdb's copy carries only in-frame clones and drops some. This sample has 90,000 to 120,000 clones, with around 73% found just once. Specimen: PBMCs. The source of these receptors is a man aged 25-45 years in good health and CMV-seronegative. Both conserved end residues are part of each CDR3. The D gene is left open where the match is weak. Where a row states a size, it is once, few, many or the class of an expanded clone; other rows omit it.

clone size	D gene	CDR3 length	V gene	J gene	CDR3 DNA	CDR3 protein
-	TRBD1	17	TRBV5-1	TRBJ1-6	TGCGCCAGCAGCTCAGGGACAGGGGGGACCTATAATTCACCCCTCCACTTT	CASSSGTGGTYNSPLHF
-	-	14	TRBV28	TRBJ1-2	TGTGCCAGCAGTGGACACCAGCTAGGCTATGGCTACACCTTC	CASSGHQLGYGYTF
-	-	14	TRBV11-2	TRBJ1-1	TGTGCCAGCAGCTTAGACAGGTCGAACACTGAAGCTTTCTTT	CASSLDRSNTEAFF
-	TRBD2	17	TRBV4-2	TRBJ2-5	TGTGCCAGCAGCCAAGGAGCGGGAGGCCGGTCGGGGGAGACCCAGTACTTC	CASSQGAGGRSGETQYF
-	-	17	TRBV5-4	TRBJ2-5	TGTGCCAGCAGCCCCGGTTCGGGCACTAGAGTCAAGGCGACCCAGTACTTC	CASSPGSGTRVKATQYF
once	TRBD2	14	TRBV5-1	TRBJ2-7	TGCGCCAGCAGCGCGGGGGTAGAGGTCTACGAGCAGTACTTC	CASSAGVEVYEQYF
-	-	14	TRBV5-1	TRBJ2-1	TGCGCCAGCAGCTTGGGGGACTCCAACAATGAGCAGTTCTTC	CASSLGDSNNEQFF
-	TRBD2	16	TRBV19	TRBJ2-2	TGTGCCAGAGCTGAGCGGGAGGCGAAGAATACCGGGGAGCTGTTTTTT	CARAEREAKNTGELFF
-	TRBD2	14	TRBV30	TRBJ2-1	TGTGCCTGGAGTCCGGCTAGCGGGAGGAGGGAGCAGTTCTTC	CAWSPASGRREQFF
-	TRBD2	13	TRBV19	TRBJ2-7	TGTGCCAGTAGTATCGGACTAGGTGTGGAGCAGTACTTC	CASSIGLGVEQYF
-	TRBD2	13	TRBV29-1	TRBJ2-1	TGCAGCGTTAGTAGCGGGGTCCTTTACGAGCAGTTCTTC	CSVSSGVLYEQFF
-	TRBD2	20	TRBV29-1	TRBJ2-7	TGCAGCGTTGAAGATCTCGTTAGGGGGGTAGCGGGAGTCTCTACCTACGAGCAGTACTTC	CSVEDLVRGVAGVSTYEQYF
few	TRBD1	14	TRBV4-2	TRBJ1-2	TGTGCCAGCAGCCAGGAGGGACAGGGAGATGGCTACACCTTC	CASSQEGQGDGYTF
-	TRBD1	13	TRBV5-1	TRBJ2-5	TGCGCCAGCAGCTACAGGGGCGTGGAGACCCAGTACTTC	CASSYRGVETQYF
-	-	11	TRBV6-5	TRBJ1-6	TGTGCCAGCGGACTAGGGGGACCCCTCCACTTT	CASGLGGPLHF
-	TRBD1	16	TRBV23-1	TRBJ1-5	TGCGCCAGCAGTCAACGGGACAGGGATCGCAATCAGCCCCAGCATTTT	CASSQRDRDRNQPQHF
-	TRBD1	17	TRBV7-6	TRBJ1-4	TGTGCCAGCAGCTTGAAACCGGGACAGGGGACTGCTGAAAAACTGTTTTTT	CASSLKPGQGTAEKLFF